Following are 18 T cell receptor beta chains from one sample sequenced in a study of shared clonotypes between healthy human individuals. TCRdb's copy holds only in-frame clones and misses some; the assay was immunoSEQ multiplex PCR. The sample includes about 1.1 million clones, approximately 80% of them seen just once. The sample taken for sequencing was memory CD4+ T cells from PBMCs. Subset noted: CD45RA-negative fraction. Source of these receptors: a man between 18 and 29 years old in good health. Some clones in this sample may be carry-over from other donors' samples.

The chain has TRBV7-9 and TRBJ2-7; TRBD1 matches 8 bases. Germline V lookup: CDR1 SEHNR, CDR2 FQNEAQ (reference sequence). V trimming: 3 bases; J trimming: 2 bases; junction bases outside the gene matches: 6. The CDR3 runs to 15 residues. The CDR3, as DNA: TGTGCCAGCAGCTTTAGGACAGGGATGACCTACGAGCAGTACTTC. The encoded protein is CASSFRTGMTYEQYF.

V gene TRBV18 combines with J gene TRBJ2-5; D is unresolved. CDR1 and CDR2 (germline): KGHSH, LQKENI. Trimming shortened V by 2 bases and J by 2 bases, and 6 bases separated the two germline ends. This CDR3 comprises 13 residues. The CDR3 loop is CASSPVGQETQYF. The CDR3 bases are TGTGCCAGCTCACCAGTGGGACAAGAGACCCAGTACTTC.

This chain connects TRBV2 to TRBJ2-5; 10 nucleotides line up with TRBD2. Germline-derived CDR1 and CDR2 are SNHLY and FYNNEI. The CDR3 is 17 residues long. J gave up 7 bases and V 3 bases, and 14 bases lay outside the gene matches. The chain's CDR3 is CASSDGASGSSGGTQYF. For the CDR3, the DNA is TGTGCCAGCAGTGATGGGGCTAGCGGGAGTTCTGGGGGGACCCAGTACTTC.

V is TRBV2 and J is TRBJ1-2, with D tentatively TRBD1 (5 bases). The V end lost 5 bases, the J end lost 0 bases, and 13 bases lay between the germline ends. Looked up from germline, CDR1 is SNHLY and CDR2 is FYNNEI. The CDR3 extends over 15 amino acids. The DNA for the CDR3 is TGTGCCAGCAGTCGAACCGGGGGTACTAACTATGGCTACACCTTC. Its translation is CASSRTGGTNYGYTF.

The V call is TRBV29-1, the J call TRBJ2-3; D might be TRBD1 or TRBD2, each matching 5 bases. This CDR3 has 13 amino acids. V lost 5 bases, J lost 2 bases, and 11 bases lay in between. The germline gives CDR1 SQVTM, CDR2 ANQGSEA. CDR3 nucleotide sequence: TGCAGCGTTACCGGGACGCCCACAGATACGCAGTATTTT. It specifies CSVTGTPTDTQYF.

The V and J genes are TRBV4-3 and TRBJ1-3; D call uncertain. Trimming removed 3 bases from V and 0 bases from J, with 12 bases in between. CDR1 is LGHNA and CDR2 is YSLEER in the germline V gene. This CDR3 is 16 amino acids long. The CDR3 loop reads CASSHNYGSSGNTIYF. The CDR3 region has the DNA TGCGCCAGCAGCCACAACTACGGGAGCTCTGGAAACACCATATATTTT.

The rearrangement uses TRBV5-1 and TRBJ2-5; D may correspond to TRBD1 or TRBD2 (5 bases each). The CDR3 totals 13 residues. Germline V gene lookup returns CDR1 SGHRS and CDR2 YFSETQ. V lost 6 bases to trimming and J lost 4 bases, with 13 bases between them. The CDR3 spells CASMRGGSETQYF. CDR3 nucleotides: TGCGCCAGCATGCGTGGGGGATCAGAGACCCAGTACTTC.

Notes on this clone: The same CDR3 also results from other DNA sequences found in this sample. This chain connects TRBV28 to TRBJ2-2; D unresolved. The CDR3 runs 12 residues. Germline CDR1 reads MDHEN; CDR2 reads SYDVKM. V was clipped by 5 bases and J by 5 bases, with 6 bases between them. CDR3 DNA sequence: TGTGCCAGCAGTCTAGGGACCGGGGAGCTGTTTTTT. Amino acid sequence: CASSLGTGELFF.

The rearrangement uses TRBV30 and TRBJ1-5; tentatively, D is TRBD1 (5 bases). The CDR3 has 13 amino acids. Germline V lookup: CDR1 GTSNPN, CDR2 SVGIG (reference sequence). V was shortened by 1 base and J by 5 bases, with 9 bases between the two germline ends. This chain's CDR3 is CAWSGRGHQPQHF. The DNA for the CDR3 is TGTGCCTGGAGTGGAAGGGGCCATCAGCCCCAGCATTTT.

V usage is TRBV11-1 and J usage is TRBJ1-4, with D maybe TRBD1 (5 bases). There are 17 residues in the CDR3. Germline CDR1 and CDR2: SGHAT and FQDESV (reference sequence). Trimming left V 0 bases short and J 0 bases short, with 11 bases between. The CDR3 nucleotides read TGTGCCAGCAGCTTAGCCCGGGGGTCGGCAACTAATGAAAAACTGTTTTTT. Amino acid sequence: CASSLARGSATNEKLFF.

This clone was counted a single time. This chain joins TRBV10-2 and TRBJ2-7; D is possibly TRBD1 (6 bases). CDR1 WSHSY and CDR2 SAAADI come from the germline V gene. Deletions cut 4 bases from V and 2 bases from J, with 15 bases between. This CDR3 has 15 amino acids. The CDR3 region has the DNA TGCGCCAGCAGTGTGGGACACTCCACCGCCTACGAGCAGTACTTC. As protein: CASSVGHSTAYEQYF.

The CDR3 DNA sequence: TGTGCCAGCAGTTTATCGATAGGGACTAGCGGGAGGACATACACCGGGGAGCTGTTTTTT. This codes for CASSLSIGTSGRTYTGELFF. The rearrangement links TRBV27 to TRBJ2-2; 15 bases align to TRBD2. V lost 0 bases to trimming and J lost 3 bases; unmatched junction nucleotides: 8. Germline CDR1 and CDR2: MNHEY and SMNVEV (reference sequence). CDR3 size: 20 residues.

For the CDR3, the DNA is TGTGCCAGCACTAGCCAGGGAGGGGGAGCGAGATACGAGCAGTACTTC. This gives the protein CASTSQGGGARYEQYF. The chain recombines TRBV7-2 with TRBJ2-7; weak D call: TRBD2 (7 bases). The CDR3 totals 16 residues. Trimming left V 7 bases short and J 4 bases short, with 23 bases between. CDR1 and CDR2 from the germline V gene are SGHTA and FQGNSA.

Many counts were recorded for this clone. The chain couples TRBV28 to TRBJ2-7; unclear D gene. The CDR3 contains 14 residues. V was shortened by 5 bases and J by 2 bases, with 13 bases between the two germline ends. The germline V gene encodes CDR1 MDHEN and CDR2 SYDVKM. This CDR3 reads CASSGRNFAYEQYF. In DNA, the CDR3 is TGTGCCAGCAGTGGACGAAACTTTGCCTACGAGCAGTACTTC.

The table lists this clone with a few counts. As DNA, the CDR3 is TGCGCCAGCAGCCCCCAGGGTAACCTGGGCGAGCAGTACTTC. This codes for CASSPQGNLGEQYF. The chain combines TRBV5-1 with TRBJ2-7, with a weak D call TRBD1 (5 bases). The CDR3 spans 14 residues. Germline CDR1 reads SGHRS; CDR2 reads YFSETQ. Trimming removed 4 bases at V and 6 bases at J, with 17 bases between.

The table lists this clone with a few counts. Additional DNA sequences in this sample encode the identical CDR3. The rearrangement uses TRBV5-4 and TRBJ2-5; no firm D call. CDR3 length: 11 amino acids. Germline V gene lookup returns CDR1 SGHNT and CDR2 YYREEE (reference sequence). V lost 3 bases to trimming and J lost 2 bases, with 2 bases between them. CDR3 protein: CASSSQETQYF. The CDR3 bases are TGTGCCAGCAGCTCGCAAGAGACCCAGTACTTC.

Written as DNA, the CDR3 is TGTGCCAGCAGTAGGGACAGGGACACTGAAGCTTTCTTT. Translated, it gives CASSRDRDTEAFF. V is TRBV6-6 and J is TRBJ1-1, with TRBD1 matching over 9 bases. The CDR3 spans 13 residues. Trimming took 5 bases from V and 3 from J; bases not matched to a gene: 1. In germline, CDR1 is MNHNY, CDR2 SVGAGI (reference sequence).

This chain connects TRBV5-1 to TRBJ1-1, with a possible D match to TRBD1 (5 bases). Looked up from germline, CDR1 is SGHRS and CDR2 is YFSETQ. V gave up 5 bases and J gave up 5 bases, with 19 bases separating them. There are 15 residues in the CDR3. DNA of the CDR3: TGCGCCAGCAGAGGTGGAGGGCAGGGACTAACTGAAGCTTTCTTT. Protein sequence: CASRGGGQGLTEAFF.